Ten or more counts support the clone carrying this TCR beta chain. No antigen is known for it. Germline assignment: CDR1 SGHTA and CDR2 FQGNSA. The CDR3 sequence is 14 residues long. The V end was cut by 4 bases, the J end by 4 bases, with 11 bases between. TCRdb recomputed calls from the reads with MiXCR, one row per CDR3 protein. The sample has hundreds of thousands of distinct CDR3 sequences; about 29% are singletons. The sample belongs to a study of T cell repertoires in cytomegalovirus infection. About the research overall: Recently identified HLA-C-restricted CMV epitopes were used, and well-studied HLA-B-restricted CMV epitopes were used as well. An indication of both CMV infection and matching HLA type came from public TCR beta signatures.

General observations from the study: Cumulative public TCR beta family frequency identified carriers of CMV plus the relevant HLA. The response measured ex vivo was dominated by TCR beta clonotypes (HLA-C-restricted and CMV-specific).

The clonotype comes from a human donor in good health (CMV status not recorded). Some clones in this sample may be carry-over from other donors' samples. The J gene is TRBJ1-3, the V gene TRBV7-2; the D is unclear. Sequencing used cultured PBMCs, obtained from culture after CMV antigen stimulation. The CDR3: CASSSWTEGNTIYF. CDR3 nucleotide sequence: TGTGCCAGCAGCTCATGGACCGAAGGAAACACCATATATTTT. The full variable domain, its missing parts supplied by reference TRBV7-2 and TRBJ1-3, is GAGVSQSPSNKVTEKGKDVELRCDPISGHTALYWYRQSLGQGLEFLIYFQGNSAPDKSGLPSDRFSAERTGGSVSTLTIQRTQQEDSAVYLCASSSWTEGNTIYFGEGSWLTVV.